This T cell receptor beta chain came from a study of T cells after yellow fever vaccination. This CDR3 is built from 15 residues. The V gene's germline CDR1 is LGHDT and CDR2 YNNKEL (reference sequence). The V and J ends lost 0 bases and 3 bases respectively, with 12 bases between them. TCRdb re-called the 5' RACE reads through MiXCR, storing one row per CDR3 protein. Of fewer than 85,000 distinct CDR3 sequences in the sample, roughly 8% were seen once. This clonotype was picked up a small number of times. The chain links TRBV3-1 to TRBJ2-7; perhaps TRBD1 as D (5 bases). The clonotype originates from a man under 40 who received the YFV17D yellow fever vaccine. The sample was CD8+ T cells sorted from PBMCs, taken on the day of the yellow fever booster vaccination. CDR3 in DNA: TGTGCCAGCAGCCAAGAGGGCCAGGGAATCTACGAGCAGTACTTC. This encodes CASSQEGQGIYEQYF.